Included here is one T cell receptor beta chain sequence, with context. Its target is not known. This record comes from a study of graft-versus-host responses after intestinal transplantation. Study at large: Transplant recipients had multivisceral, liver-intestinal, or isolated intestinal grafts. Anti-thymocyte globulin served as induction for all recipients, who then took tacrolimus and steroids for around 3 years. Whole-study results and caveats: Recipient marrow showed GvH clones, some seen first in ileum or blood. Within allografts, high graft-versus-host to host-versus-graft clonal ratios were seen among patients with graft-donor T cell macrochimerism.

V lost 0 bases and J lost 2, with 11 bases in between. The germline V gene has CDR1 SGHRS and CDR2 YFSETQ. The CDR3 contains 16 residues. The method was immunoSEQ multiplex PCR; TCRdb's version includes in-frame clones alone and lacks a portion of them. The repertoire has some 35,000 clones, roughly 94% of them found once; the top ten carry 0.22%. The clonotype was recovered from a human donor who was the organ donor for an intestinal transplant. The specimen was unstimulated CD4+ T cells sorted from spleen or lymph node cells, collected before transplant. The gene calls are TRBV5-1 and TRBJ1-4, with a weak D call TRBD1 (6 bases). CDR3: CASSLAGGGTNEKLFF. CDR3 nucleotides: TGCGCCAGCAGCTTGGCCGGGGGCGGTACTAATGAAAAACTGTTTTTT.